This TCR beta chain was captured by sequencing in a study of cytomegalovirus exposure and HLA in healthy donors. Study-level findings and limits: Segments of the TCR beta V type were, in most cases, productive about 90% or about 30% of the time in an earlier analysis. Fewer N-insertions than the roughly 670-donor mean were reportedly shown by an Asian-associated ancestry cluster in a later analysis. Whilst most TCR sequences proved rare, a subset of public TCRs occurred across many donors. Later work showed greater clonal expansion in HLA-associated TCR beta chains than in equally common others.

Use of 60 Vbeta and 13 Jbeta primers characterized the PCR. Produced via immunoSEQ multiplex PCR; TCRdb's table is partial and in-frame only. Of tens of thousands of clones listed, about 70% are singletons. Germline lookup yields CDR1 MNHEY and CDR2 SMNVEV (reference sequence). The CDR3 runs to 14 residues. The V and J ends lost 5 bases and 2 bases, in that order; junction bases with no gene match: 6. About this clone: What it binds is unknown.

What was sequenced was PBMCs. The receptor comes from a man aged 40-49 years in good health and CMV-seropositive. This rearrangement joins TRBV27 to TRBJ2-7; 7 bases align to TRBD2. The CDR3 spells CASSQRGRTYEQYF. CDR3 nucleotides: TGTGCCAGCAGTCAGCGGGGCCGGACCTACGAGCAGTACTTC.